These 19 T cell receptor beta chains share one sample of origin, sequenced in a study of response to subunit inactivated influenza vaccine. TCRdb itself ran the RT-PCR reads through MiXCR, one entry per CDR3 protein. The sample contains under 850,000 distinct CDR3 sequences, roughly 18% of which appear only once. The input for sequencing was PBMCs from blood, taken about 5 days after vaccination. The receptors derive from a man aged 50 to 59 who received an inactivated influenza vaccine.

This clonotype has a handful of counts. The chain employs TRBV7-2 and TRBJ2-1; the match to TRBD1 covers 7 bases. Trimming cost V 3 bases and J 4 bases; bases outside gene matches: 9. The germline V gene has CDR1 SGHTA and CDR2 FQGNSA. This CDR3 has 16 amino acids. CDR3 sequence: CASSFIGTVRYNEQFF. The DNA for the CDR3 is TGTGCCAGCAGCTTTATCGGGACAGTGAGATACAATGAGCAGTTCTTC.

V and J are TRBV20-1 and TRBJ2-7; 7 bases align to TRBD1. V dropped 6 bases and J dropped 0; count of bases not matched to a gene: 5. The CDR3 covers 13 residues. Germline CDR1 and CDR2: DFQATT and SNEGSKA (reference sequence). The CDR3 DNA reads TGCAGTGCCCATACAGGGGCCTCCTACGAGCAGTACTTC. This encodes CSAHTGASYEQYF.

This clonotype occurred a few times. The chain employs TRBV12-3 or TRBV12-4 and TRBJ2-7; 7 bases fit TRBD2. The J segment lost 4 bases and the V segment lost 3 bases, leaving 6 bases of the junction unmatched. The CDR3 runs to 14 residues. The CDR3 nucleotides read TGTGCCAGCAGTTTGACGGGAGGTAATTACGAGCAGTACTTC. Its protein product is CASSLTGGNYEQYF.

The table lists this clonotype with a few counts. CDR3 DNA sequence: TGTGCCAGCAGTTTAGAAGGGGGGTTGGGCATTCAGTACTTC. This gives the protein CASSLEGGLGIQYF. This sequence joins TRBV12-3 or TRBV12-4 and TRBJ2-4; either TRBD1 or TRBD2 may fit D (6 bases each). This CDR3 region has 14 residues. Trimming removed 1 base from V and 9 bases from J, with 13 bases in between.

The CDR3, as DNA: TGCAGCGTGCTTCCGGCGGGAGTCGGAGAGCAGTTCTTC. Protein sequence: CSVLPAGVGEQFF. The chain combines TRBV29-1 with TRBJ2-1; TRBD2 matches at 7 bases. The CDR3 loop spans 13 amino acids. Germline V CDR1 and CDR2: SQVTM, ANQGSEA. V was pared by 6 bases and J by 10 bases, with 12 bases of the junction left unmatched.

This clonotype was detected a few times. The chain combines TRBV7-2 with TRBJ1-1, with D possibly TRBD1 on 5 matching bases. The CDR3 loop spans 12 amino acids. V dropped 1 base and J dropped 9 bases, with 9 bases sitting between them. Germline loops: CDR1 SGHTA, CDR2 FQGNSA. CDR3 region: CASSLDAGKAFF. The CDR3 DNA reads TGTGCCAGCAGCTTAGATGCAGGGAAAGCTTTCTTT.

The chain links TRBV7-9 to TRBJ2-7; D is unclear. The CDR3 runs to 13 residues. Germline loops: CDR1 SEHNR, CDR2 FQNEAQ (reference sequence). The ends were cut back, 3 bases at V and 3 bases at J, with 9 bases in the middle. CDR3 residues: CASSLNSIYEQYF. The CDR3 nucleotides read TGTGCCAGCAGCTTGAACAGTATCTACGAGCAGTACTTC.

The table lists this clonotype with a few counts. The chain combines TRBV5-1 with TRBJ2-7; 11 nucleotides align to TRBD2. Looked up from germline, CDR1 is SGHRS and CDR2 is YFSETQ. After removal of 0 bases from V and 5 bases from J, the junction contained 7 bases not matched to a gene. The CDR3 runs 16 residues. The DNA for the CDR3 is TGCGCCAGCAGCTTGGAACTAGCGGGAGTTACAAACGAGCAGTACTTC. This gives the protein CASSLELAGVTNEQYF.

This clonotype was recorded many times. CDR3 sequence (DNA): TGTGCCAGCAGCTTATTGGAGTTGAACTTTCCCGGGGAGCTGTTTTTT. Encoded protein: CASSLLELNFPGELFF. The chain couples TRBV7-2 to TRBJ2-2; D not certain. Germline loops: CDR1 SGHTA, CDR2 FQGNSA. There are 16 residues in the CDR3. V gave up 2 bases and J gave up 6 bases, with 16 bases separating them.

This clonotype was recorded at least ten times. DNA for the CDR3: TGCAGTGCTAGAGTAGGTGGGAGGGCCACAGATACGCAGTATTTT. Translating it yields CSARVGGRATDTQYF. The chain joins TRBV20-1 to TRBJ2-3, with 7 nucleotides matching TRBD2. Germline-derived CDR1 and CDR2 are DFQATT and SNEGSKA (reference sequence). The CDR3 runs 15 residues. V dropped 1 base and J dropped 2; count of bases not matched to a gene: 6.

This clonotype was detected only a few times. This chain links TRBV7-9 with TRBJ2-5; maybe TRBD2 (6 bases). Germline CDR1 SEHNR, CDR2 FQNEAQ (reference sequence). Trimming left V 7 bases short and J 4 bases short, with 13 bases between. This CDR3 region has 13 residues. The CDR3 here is CASTGVGGETQYF. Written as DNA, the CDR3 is TGTGCCAGCACCGGAGTGGGGGGAGAGACCCAGTACTTC.

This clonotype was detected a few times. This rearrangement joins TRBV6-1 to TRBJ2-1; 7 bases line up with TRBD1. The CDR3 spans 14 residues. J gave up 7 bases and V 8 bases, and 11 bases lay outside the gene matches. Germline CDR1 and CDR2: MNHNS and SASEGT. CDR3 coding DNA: TGTGCCAGCCTTGACGAGGGGGCTGGGAATGAGCAGTTCTTC. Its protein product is CASLDEGAGNEQFF.

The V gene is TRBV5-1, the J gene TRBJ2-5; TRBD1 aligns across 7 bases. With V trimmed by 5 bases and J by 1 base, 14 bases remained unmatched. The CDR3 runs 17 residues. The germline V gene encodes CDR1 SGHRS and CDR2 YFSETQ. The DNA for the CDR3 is TGCGCCAGCAGTCACGGGTACGGGACAGTTGCCCAAGAGACCCAGTACTTC. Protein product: CASSHGYGTVAQETQYF. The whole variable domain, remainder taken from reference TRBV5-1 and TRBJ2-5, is KAGVTQTPRYLIKTRGQQVTLSCSPISGHRSVSWYQQTPGQGLQFLFEYFSETQRNKGNFPGRFSGRQFSNSRSEMNVSTLELGDSALYLCASSHGYGTVAQETQYFGPGTRLLVL.

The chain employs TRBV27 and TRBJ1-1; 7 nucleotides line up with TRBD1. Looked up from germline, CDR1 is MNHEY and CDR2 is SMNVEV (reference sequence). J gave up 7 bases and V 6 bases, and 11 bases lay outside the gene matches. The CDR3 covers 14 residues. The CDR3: CASSDRARTIEAFF. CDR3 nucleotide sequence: TGTGCCAGCAGCGACAGGGCGAGGACCATTGAAGCTTTCTTT.

In nucleotides, the CDR3 is TGTGCCAGCAGTTCCCCCGGGGAATACGAGCAGTACTTC. Its protein product is CASSSPGEYEQYF. The chain carries TRBV6-2 or TRBV6-3 and TRBJ2-7; maybe TRBD2 (5 bases). V lost 4 bases and J lost 4, with 11 bases in between. The CDR3 sequence is 13 residues long. Germline V gene sequence: CDR1 MNHEY, CDR2 SVGEGT.

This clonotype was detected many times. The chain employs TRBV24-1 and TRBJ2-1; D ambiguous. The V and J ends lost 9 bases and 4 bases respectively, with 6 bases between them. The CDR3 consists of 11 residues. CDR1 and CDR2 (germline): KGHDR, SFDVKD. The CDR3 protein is CATALYNEQFF. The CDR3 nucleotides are TGTGCCACCGCGTTGTACAATGAGCAGTTCTTC.

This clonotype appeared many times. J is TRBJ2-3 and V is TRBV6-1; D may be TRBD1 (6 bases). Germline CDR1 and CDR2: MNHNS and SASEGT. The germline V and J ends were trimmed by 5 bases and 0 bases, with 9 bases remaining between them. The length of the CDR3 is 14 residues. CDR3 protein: CASSRTVSTDTQYF. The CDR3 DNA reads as TGTGCCAGCAGTCGGACAGTTAGCACAGATACGCAGTATTTT.

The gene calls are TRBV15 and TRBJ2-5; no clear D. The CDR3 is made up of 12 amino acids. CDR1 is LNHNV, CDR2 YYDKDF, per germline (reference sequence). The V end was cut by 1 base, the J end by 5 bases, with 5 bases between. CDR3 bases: TGTGCCACCAGCAGAGTGTCGGAGACCCAGTACTTC. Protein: CATSRVSETQYF.

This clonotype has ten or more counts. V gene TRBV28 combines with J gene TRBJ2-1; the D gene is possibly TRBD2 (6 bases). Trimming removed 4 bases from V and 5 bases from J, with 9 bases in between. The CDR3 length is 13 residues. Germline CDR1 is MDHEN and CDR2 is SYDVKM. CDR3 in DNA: TGTGCCAGCAGTTCCGGGGGAAACAATGAGCAGTTCTTC. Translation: CASSSGGNNEQFF.